This is a list of T cell receptor beta chains from one sample in a study of long-term antiretroviral therapy in people with HIV. TCRdb keeps only in-frame clones here, not all; method: immunoSEQ multiplex PCR. The sample consists of some 21,000 clones, about 72% of them appearing once. The sequenced sample was unsorted PBMCs, obtained approximately 1.8 years before starting antiretroviral therapy. The receptors were sampled from a woman in her thirties or forties with HIV. Each CDR3 is given with its conserved first and last residue. D genes are given only for firm matches. Where a row states a size, it is once, few, many or the class of an expanded clone; other rows omit it.

D	V	J	size	CDR3	DNA
-	TRBV4-1	TRBJ1-2	few	CASSQGWTSYGYTF	TGCGCCAGCAGCCAAGGATGGACATCCTATGGCTACACCTTC
-	TRBV5-1	TRBJ2-2	-	CASTLGGLDIPGELFF	TGCGCCAGCACTCTTGGAGGATTGGACATCCCCGGGGAGCTGTTTTTT
-	TRBV4-3	TRBJ1-2	-	CASSQDPQSDYGYTF	TGCGCCAGCAGCCAAGATCCCCAGAGCGACTATGGCTACACCTTC
-	TRBV7-9	TRBJ1-2	few	CASSRRGWDGYTF	TGTGCCAGCAGCCGAAGGGGGTGGGATGGCTACACCTTC
-	TRBV4-1	TRBJ2-3	-	CASSQDSGTDTQYF	TGCGCCAGCAGCCAAGATAGTGGCACAGATACGCAGTATTTT
-	TRBV7-2	TRBJ1-6	-	CASSLDNSPLHF	TGTGCCAGCAGCTTAGACAATTCACCCCTCCACTTT
-	TRBV27	TRBJ2-7	-	CASSLSGRVISYEQYF	TGTGCCAGCAGTTTATCGGGACGGGTAATCTCCTACGAGCAGTACTTC
-	TRBV29-1	TRBJ1-1	-	CSVGLPSNTEAFF	TGCAGCGTTGGGTTACCCTCGAACACTGAAGCTTTCTTT
-	TRBV6-5	TRBJ2-1	once	CASSWSTAEAEQFF	TGTGCCAGCAGTTGGTCTACCGCGGAAGCTGAGCAGTTCTTC
-	TRBV6-5	TRBJ2-7	-	CASRRTASSYEQYF	TGTGCCAGCAGAAGGACGGCAAGCTCCTACGAGCAGTACTTC
-	TRBV11-3	TRBJ2-3	-	CASSHMGGGVTDTQYF	TGTGCCAGCAGCCACATGGGGGGAGGAGTCACAGATACGCAGTATTTT
-	TRBV4-1	TRBJ2-1	-	CASRQDQGTRRYNEQFF	TGCGCCAGCAGACAAGATCAGGGGACCCGGAGGTACAATGAGCAGTTCTTC
TRBD2	TRBV11-2	TRBJ2-3	-	CASSLVAGGPTDTQYF	TGTGCCAGCAGCTTGGTAGCGGGAGGGCCTACAGATACGCAGTATTTT
-	TRBV5-1	TRBJ2-1	-	CASSLGNVIRNEQFF	TGCGCCAGCAGCTTGGGAAACGTAATTAGGAATGAGCAGTTCTTC
TRBD1	TRBV19	TRBJ1-1	-	CASSMTGTGVTEAFF	TGTGCCAGTAGTATGACCGGGACAGGGGTAACTGAAGCTTTCTTT
TRBD1	TRBV7-8	TRBJ1-6	-	CASSRDRAGVSPLHF	TGTGCCAGCAGTCGCGACAGGGCTGGGGTTTCACCCCTCCACTTT
TRBD1	TRBV20-1	TRBJ1-2	few	CSTGDRDGYTF	TGCAGCACAGGGGATAGGGATGGCTACACCTTC
TRBD1	TRBV4-3	TRBJ1-1	-	CASSQVSRDRGNTEAFF	TGCGCCAGCAGCCAGGTGAGCCGGGACAGGGGGAACACTGAAGCTTTCTTT
TRBD2	TRBV5-1	TRBJ2-7	-	CASSGLAGVDEQYF	TGCGCCAGCAGCGGACTAGCGGGAGTGGATGAGCAGTACTTC
TRBD1	TRBV6-5	TRBJ1-1	-	CASSFHRDRGGTEAFF	TGTGCCAGCAGTTTTCACCGGGACAGGGGTGGGACTGAAGCTTTCTTT
-	TRBV7-9	TRBJ2-7	-	CASSPMSSYEQYF	TGTGCCAGCAGCCCCATGAGCTCCTACGAGCAGTACTTC
-	TRBV10-3	TRBJ2-7	few	CAISSGGDYEQYF	TGTGCCATCAGTTCCGGAGGGGACTACGAGCAGTACTTC
TRBD1	TRBV27	TRBJ1-4	-	CASPPAGGNEKLFF	TGTGCCAGTCCTCCGGCAGGGGGGAATGAAAAACTGTTTTTT
-	TRBV11-3	TRBJ2-3	-	CASSRRSDRTDTQYF	TGTGCCAGCAGTCGTCGGTCCGACCGCACAGATACGCAGTATTTT
-	TRBV9	TRBJ1-2	few	CASSVEGGEGLDGYTF	TGTGCCAGCAGCGTAGAGGGGGGTGAGGGTTTGGATGGCTACACCTTC
TRBD2	TRBV27	TRBJ2-3	-	CASSSRGLAGLGNTQYF	TGTGCCAGCAGTTCACGGGGACTAGCGGGACTCGGAAATACGCAGTATTTT
-	TRBV2	TRBJ1-2	few	CASSEGLNYGYTF	TGTGCCAGCAGTGAGGGCCTTAACTATGGCTACACCTTC
-	TRBV7-9	TRBJ2-5	-	CASSLAGVTETQYF	TGTGCCAGCAGCTTAGCGGGGGTAACAGAGACCCAGTACTTC
TRBD2	TRBV11-1	TRBJ2-3	once	CASSPRLAGRTDTQYF	TGTGCCAGCAGCCCTCGACTAGCCGGTCGCACAGATACGCAGTATTTT
TRBD1	TRBV2	TRBJ2-2	-	CASSSTGVGNTGELFF	TGTGCCAGCAGTTCAACAGGGGTGGGGAACACCGGGGAGCTGTTTTTT
-	TRBV11-2	TRBJ1-3	-	CASAQGGNSGNTIYF	TGTGCCAGCGCGCAAGGGGGGAACTCTGGAAACACCATATATTTT
-	TRBV6-4	TRBJ2-2	few	CATHLSYPGRELFF	TGTGCCACCCACCTCTCCTACCCGGGACGTGAGCTGTTTTTT
TRBD1	TRBV5-1	TRBJ2-3	-	CASSLVPPRQGLNTDTQYF	TGCGCCAGCAGCCTGGTCCCTCCTAGACAGGGCCTTAACACAGATACGCAGTATTTT
TRBD1	TRBV6-5	TRBJ2-3	-	CASSRQGAAADTQYF	TGTGCCAGCAGCAGACAGGGGGCAGCAGCAGATACGCAGTATTTT
TRBD1	TRBV18	TRBJ2-2	-	CASSLQGATNTGELFF	TGTGCCAGCTCATTGCAGGGGGCCACGAACACCGGGGAGCTGTTTTTT
-	TRBV30	TRBJ2-5	-	CAWSAGQYQETQYF	TGTGCCTGGAGCGCGGGACAGTACCAAGAGACCCAGTACTTC
-	TRBV29-1	TRBJ1-1	once	CSAQGLNTEAFF	TGCAGCGCGCAAGGGTTGAACACTGAAGCTTTCTTT
TRBD2	TRBV6-5	TRBJ2-1	-	CASSLWGRVDNEQFF	TGTGCCAGCAGTTTATGGGGGAGGGTGGACAATGAGCAGTTCTTC
-	TRBV5-1	TRBJ2-3	few	CASSDRDPHTTDTQYF	TGCGCCAGCAGCGACCGGGACCCACACACCACAGATACGCAGTATTTT
-	TRBV6-6	TRBJ1-4	once	CASSYSWGATNEKLFF	TGTGCCAGCAGTTACTCTTGGGGGGCAACTAATGAAAAACTGTTTTTT
-	TRBV4-1	TRBJ1-2	few	CASSQVSGIGDGYTF	TGCGCCAGCAGCCAAGTTTCTGGGATCGGAGATGGCTACACCTTC
TRBD2	TRBV6-6	TRBJ2-1	-	CASSFLAEYNEQFF	TGTGCCAGCAGTTTTCTAGCGGAGTACAATGAGCAGTTCTTC
-	TRBV6-6	TRBJ2-2	-	CASSYLNTGELFF	TGTGCCAGCAGTTACCTAAACACCGGGGAGCTGTTTTTT
-	TRBV7-9	TRBJ1-5	-	CASSLSPDQPQHF	TGTGCCAGCAGCTTATCCCCGGATCAGCCCCAGCATTTT
-	TRBV11-3	TRBJ1-6	few	CASSPGRSYNSPLHF	TGTGCCAGCAGCCCAGGGCGCTCCTATAATTCACCCCTCCACTTT